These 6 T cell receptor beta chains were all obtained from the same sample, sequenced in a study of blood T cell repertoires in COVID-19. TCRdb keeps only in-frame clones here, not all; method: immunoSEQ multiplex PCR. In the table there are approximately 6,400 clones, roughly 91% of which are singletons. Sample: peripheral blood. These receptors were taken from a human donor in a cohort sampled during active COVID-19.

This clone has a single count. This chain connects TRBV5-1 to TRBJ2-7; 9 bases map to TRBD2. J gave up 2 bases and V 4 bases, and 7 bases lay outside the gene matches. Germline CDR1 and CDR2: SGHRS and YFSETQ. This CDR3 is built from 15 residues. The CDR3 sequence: CASSPSSGGPYEQYF. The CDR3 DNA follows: TGCGCCAGCAGCCCGAGTAGCGGGGGTCCCTACGAGCAGTACTTC.

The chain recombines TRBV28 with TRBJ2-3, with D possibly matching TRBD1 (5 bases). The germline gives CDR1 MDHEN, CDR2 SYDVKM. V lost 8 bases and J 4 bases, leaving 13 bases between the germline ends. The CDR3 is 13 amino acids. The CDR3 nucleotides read TGTGCCAGCCTTCCAGGGTCCGCAGATACGCAGTATTTT. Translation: CASLPGSADTQYF.

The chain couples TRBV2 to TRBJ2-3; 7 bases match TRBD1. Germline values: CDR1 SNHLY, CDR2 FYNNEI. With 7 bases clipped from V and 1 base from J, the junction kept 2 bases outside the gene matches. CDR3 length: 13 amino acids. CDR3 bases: TGTGCCAGCACAACAGGGGGCACAGATACGCAGTATTTT. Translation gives CASTTGGTDTQYF.

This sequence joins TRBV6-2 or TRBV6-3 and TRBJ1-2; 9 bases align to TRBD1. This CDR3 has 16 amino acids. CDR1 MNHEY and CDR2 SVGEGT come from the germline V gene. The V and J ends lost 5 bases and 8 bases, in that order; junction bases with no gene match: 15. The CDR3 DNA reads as TGTGCCAGCAGTACACCTCATGGGACAGGGTGGAGAGGCTACACCTTC. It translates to CASSTPHGTGWRGYTF.

The chain's CDR3 is CASSLGQGAGNYEQYF. In DNA, the CDR3 is TGCGCCAGCAGCTTGGGGCAGGGGGCGGGTAACTACGAGCAGTACTTC. The chain has TRBV5-1 and TRBJ2-7, with 8 bases lining up with TRBD1. The V and J ends lost 0 bases and 3 bases, in that order; junction bases with no gene match: 8. Germline V gives CDR1 SGHRS, CDR2 YFSETQ. CDR3 length equals 16 residues.

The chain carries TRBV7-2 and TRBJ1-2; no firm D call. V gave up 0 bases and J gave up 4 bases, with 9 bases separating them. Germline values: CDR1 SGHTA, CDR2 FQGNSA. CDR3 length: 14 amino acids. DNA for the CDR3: TGTGCCAGCAGCTTAGCGAACTCCCCCTATGGCTACACCTTC. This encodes CASSLANSPYGYTF.